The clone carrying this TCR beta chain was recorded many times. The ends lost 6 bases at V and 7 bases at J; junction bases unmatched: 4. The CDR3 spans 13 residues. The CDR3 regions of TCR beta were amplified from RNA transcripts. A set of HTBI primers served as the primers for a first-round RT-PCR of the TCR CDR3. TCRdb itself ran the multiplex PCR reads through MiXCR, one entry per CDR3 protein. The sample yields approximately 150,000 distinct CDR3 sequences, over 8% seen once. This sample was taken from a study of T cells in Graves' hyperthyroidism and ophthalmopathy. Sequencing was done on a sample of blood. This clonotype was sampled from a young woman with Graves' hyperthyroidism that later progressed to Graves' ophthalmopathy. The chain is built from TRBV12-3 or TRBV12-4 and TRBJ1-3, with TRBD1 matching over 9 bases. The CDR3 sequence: CASSRTGENTIYF. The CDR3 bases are TGTGCCAGCAGCAGGACAGGGGAGAACACCATATATTTT.